This paragraph reports one TCR beta chain. Its cognate antigen is unknown. This sample was included in a study of graft-versus-host responses after intestinal transplantation. Study-level information: Grafts that recipients had were multivisceral, liver-intestinal, or isolated intestinal transplants. Anti-thymocyte globulin was used for induction in all recipients, who then took tacrolimus and steroids for approximately 3 years. Study-level findings and limits: Where graft-donor T cell macrochimerism was present, patients had high graft-versus-host to host-versus-graft clonal ratios in allografts.

Repertoires were generated with immunoSEQ multiplex PCR, while TCRdb's copy carries only in-frame clones and drops some. This table holds 80,000 to 100,000 clones, roughly 92% found once. The material sequenced was unstimulated CD4+ T cells sorted from spleen or lymph node cells, taken before intestinal transplant. This clonotype originated in a human donor who received an intestinal transplant.

CDR3 coding DNA: TGTGCCAGCAGTGGCCAAGGACAGGGAGTGGGAGAGCAGTACTTC. This translates into CASSGQGQGVGEQYF. The rearrangement joins TRBV6-5 to TRBJ2-7; 8 bases are a match to TRBD1. Germline assignment: CDR1 MNHEY and CDR2 SVGAGI. V lost 5 bases and J lost 7; bases outside the gene matches: 13. This CDR3 comprises 15 residues.